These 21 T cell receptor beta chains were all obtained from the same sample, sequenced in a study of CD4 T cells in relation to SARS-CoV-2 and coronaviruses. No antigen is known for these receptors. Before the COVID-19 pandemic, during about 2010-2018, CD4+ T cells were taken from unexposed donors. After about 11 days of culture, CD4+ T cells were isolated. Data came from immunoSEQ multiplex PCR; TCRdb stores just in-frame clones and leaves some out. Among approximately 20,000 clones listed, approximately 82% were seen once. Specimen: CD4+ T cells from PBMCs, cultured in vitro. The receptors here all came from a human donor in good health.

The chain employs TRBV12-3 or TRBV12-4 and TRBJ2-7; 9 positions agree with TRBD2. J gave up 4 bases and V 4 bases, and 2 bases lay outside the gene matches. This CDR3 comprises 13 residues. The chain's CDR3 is CASSSSGGYEQYF. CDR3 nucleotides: TGTGCCAGCAGTTCGAGCGGGGGGTACGAGCAGTACTTC.

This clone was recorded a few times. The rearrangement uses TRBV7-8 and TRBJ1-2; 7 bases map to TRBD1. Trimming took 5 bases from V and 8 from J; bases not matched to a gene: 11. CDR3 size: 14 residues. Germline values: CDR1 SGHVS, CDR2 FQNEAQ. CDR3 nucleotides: TGTGCCAGCAGCCCGCAGGGGGGGCGATGGGGCTACACCTTC. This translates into CASSPQGGRWGYTF.

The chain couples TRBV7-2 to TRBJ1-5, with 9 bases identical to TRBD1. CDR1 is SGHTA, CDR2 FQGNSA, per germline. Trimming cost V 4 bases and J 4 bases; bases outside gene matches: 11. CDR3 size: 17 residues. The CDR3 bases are TGTGCCAGCAGCTCCACTTCCGGGACAGGGTTTAATCAGCCCCAGCATTTT. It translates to CASSSTSGTGFNQPQHF.

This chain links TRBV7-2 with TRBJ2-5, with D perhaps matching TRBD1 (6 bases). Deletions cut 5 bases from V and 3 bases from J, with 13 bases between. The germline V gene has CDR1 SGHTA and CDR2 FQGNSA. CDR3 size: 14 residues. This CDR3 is CASSLLGHKETQYF. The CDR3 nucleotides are TGTGCCAGCAGCCTCCTGGGACACAAAGAGACCCAGTACTTC.

The CDR3 nucleotides are TGTGCCGGCCGCAGGGGGGGTGACACTGAAGCTTTCTTT. Its translation: CAGRRGGDTEAFF. This chain connects TRBV30 to TRBJ1-1, with 7 bases lining up with TRBD1. The germline gives CDR1 GTSNPN, CDR2 SVGIG (reference sequence). Trimming cost V 8 bases and J 3 bases; bases outside gene matches: 9. CDR3 size: 13 residues.

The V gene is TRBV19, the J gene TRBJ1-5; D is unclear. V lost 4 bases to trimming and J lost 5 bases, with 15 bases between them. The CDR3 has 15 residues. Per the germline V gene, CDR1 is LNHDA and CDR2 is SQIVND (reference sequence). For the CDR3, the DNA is TGTGCCAGTAGTACCCCACTCGGGTCCGATCAGCCCCAGCATTTT. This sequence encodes CASSTPLGSDQPQHF.

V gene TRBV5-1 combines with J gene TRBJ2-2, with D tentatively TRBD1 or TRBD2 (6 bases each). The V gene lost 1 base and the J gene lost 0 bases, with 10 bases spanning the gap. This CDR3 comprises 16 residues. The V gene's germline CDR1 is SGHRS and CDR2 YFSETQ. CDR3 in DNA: TGCGCCAGCAGCTTGACCGGGGGCACGAACACCGGGGAGCTGTTTTTT. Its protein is CASSLTGGTNTGELFF. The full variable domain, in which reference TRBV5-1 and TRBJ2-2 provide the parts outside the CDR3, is KAGVTQTPRYLIKTRGQQVTLSCSPISGHRSVSWYQQTPGQGLQFLFEYFSETQRNKGNFPGRFSGRQFSNSRSEMNVSTLELGDSALYLCASSLTGGTNTGELFFGEGSRLTVL.

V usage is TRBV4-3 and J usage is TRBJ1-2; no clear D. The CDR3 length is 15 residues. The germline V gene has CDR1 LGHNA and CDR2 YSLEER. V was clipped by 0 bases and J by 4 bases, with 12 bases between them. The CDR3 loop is CASSQDGAGSYGYTF. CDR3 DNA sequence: TGCGCCAGCAGCCAAGATGGAGCAGGCTCCTATGGCTACACCTTC.

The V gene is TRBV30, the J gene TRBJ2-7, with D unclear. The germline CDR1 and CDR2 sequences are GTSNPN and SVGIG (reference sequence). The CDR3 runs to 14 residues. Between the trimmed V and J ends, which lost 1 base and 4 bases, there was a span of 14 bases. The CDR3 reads CAWSADPQKYEQYF. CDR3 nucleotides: TGTGCCTGGAGTGCCGACCCTCAGAAGTACGAGCAGTACTTC.

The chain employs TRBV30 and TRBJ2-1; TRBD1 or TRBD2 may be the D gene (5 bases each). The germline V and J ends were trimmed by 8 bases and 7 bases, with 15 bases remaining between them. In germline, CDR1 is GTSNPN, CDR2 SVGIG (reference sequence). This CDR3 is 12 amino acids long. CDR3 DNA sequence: TGTGCCAGCCGGGACCGACATAATGAGCAGTTCTTC. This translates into CASRDRHNEQFF.

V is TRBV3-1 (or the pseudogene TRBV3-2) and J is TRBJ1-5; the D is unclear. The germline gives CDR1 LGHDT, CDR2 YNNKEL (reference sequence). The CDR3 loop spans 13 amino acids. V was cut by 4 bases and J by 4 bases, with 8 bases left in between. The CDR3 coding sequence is TGTGCCAGCAGCCCGGATTTAAATCAGCCCCAGCATTTT. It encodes CASSPDLNQPQHF.

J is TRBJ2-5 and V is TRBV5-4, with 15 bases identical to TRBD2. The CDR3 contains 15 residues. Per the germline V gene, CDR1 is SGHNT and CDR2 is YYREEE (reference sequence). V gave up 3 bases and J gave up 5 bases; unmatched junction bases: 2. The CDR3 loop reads CASSSGLAGGETQYF. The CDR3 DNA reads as TGTGCCAGCAGCTCTGGACTAGCGGGAGGGGAGACCCAGTACTTC.

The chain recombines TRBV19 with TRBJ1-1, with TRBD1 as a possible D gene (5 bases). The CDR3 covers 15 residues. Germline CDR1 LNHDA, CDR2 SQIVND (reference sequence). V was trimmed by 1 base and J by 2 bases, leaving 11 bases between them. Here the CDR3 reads CASSIVGHPNTEAFF. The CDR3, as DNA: TGTGCCAGTAGTATAGTGGGGCACCCAAACACTGAAGCTTTCTTT.

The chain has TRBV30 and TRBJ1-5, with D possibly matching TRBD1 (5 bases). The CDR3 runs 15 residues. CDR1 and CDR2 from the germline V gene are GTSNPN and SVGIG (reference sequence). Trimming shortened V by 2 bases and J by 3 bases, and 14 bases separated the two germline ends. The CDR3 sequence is CAWSSPGPNNQPQHF. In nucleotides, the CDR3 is TGTGCCTGGAGTTCCCCGGGACCTAACAATCAGCCCCAGCATTTT. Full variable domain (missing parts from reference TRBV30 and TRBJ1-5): SQTIHQWPATLVQPVGSPLSLECTVEGTSNPNLYWYRQAAGRGLQLLFYSVGIGQISSEVPQNLSASRPQDRQFILSSKKLLLSDSGFYLCAWSSPGPNNQPQHFGDGTRLSIL.

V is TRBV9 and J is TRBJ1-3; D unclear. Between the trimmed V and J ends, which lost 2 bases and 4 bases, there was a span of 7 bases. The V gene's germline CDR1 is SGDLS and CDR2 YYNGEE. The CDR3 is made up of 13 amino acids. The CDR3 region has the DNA TGTGCCAGCAGCGTTTCTCCGGGAAACACCATATATTTT. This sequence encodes CASSVSPGNTIYF.

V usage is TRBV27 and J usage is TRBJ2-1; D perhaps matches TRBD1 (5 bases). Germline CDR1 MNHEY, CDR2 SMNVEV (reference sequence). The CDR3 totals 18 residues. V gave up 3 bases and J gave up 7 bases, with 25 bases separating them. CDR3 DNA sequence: TGTGCCAGCAGTTTTTCCCTTCCGGGCCAAGGGGCGAGGAATGAGCAGTTCTTC. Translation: CASSFSLPGQGARNEQFF.

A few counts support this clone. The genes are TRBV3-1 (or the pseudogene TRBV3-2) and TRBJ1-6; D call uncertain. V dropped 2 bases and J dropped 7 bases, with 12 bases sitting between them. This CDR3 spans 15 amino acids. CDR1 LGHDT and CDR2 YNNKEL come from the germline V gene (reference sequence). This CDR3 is CASSQIPGENSPLHF. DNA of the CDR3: TGTGCCAGCAGCCAAATTCCCGGGGAGAATTCACCCCTCCACTTT.

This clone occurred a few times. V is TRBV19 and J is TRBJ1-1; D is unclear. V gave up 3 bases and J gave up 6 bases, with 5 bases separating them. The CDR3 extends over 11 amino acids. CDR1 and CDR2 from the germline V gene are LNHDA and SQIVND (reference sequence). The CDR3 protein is CASSIVAEAFF. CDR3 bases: TGTGCCAGTAGTATTGTCGCTGAAGCTTTCTTT.

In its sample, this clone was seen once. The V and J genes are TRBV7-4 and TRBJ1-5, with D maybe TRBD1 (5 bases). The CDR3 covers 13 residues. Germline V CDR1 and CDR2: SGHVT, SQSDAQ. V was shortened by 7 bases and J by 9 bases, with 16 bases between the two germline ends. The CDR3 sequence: CASIPEGRRPQHF. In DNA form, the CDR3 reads TGTGCCAGCATCCCTGAGGGGCGTAGGCCCCAGCATTTT.

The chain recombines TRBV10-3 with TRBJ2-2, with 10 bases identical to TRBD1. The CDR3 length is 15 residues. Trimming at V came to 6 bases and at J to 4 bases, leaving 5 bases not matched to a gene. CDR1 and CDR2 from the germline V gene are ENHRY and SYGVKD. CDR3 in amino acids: CAISPGQGITGELFF. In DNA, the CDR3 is TGTGCCATCAGCCCGGGACAGGGGATCACCGGGGAGCTGTTTTTT.

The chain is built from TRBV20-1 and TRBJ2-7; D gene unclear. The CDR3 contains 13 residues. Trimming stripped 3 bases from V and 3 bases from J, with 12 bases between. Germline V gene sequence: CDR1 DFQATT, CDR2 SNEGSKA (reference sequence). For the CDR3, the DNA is TGCAGTGCTAGTCGCCTACCTAACTACGAGCAGTACTTC. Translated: CSASRLPNYEQYF.